The 3 T cell receptor beta chains reported below all come from one sample, sequenced in a study of CD8+ T cells in alopecia areata. RNA was isolated and reverse transcribed to cDNA, the sequencing template. The repertoire was sequenced with immunoSEQ multiplex PCR; TCRdb's copy has only in-frame clones and lacks some. The sample lists 100,000 to 150,000 clones, roughly two fifths occurring once. Sequencing input: CD4+ T cells sorted from blood. The source is a human donor with alopecia areata.

This rearrangement joins TRBV2 to TRBJ2-5; D is undetermined. This CDR3 is built from 12 residues. V was clipped by 6 bases and J by 0 bases, with 5 bases between them. The germline V gene encodes CDR1 SNHLY and CDR2 FYNNEI. The CDR3 here is CASSMYQETQYF. The DNA of the CDR3 is TGTGCCAGCAGCATGTACCAAGAGACCCAGTACTTC.

This chain connects TRBV5-1 to TRBJ2-7; 7 positions match TRBD1. The CDR3 loop spans 15 amino acids. Unmatched junction bases numbered 12, after V lost 7 bases and J lost 2 bases. Germline CDR1 SGHRS, CDR2 YFSETQ. CDR3 residues: CASAGGDPTTYEQYF. In DNA form, the CDR3 reads TGCGCCAGCGCAGGGGGTGATCCCACAACCTACGAGCAGTACTTC.

This clone was found a few times. This sequence joins TRBV7-2 and TRBJ2-7; D unresolved. V was pared by 1 base and J by 5 bases, with 6 bases between. The CDR3 extends over 12 amino acids. The germline V gene has CDR1 SGHTA and CDR2 FQGNSA. CDR3 sequence (DNA): TGTGCCAGCAGCTTAGACGCTCACGAGCAGTACTTC. This gives the protein CASSLDAHEQYF.